This T cell receptor (beta chain) was recovered during a study of OX40 agonist ivuxolimab in advanced cancers. TCRdb's copy holds only in-frame clones and misses some; the assay was immunoSEQ multiplex PCR. The data show 50,000 to 65,000 clones, 65% to 85% seen once. Study-wide findings and caveats: Among the lowest levels of clonal expansion were found in partial responders at 0.1-3.0 mg/kg.

A word on this clone: Its target is unknown.

V dropped 7 bases and J dropped 7 bases, with 17 bases sitting between them. The CDR3 contains 15 residues. In germline, CDR1 is SGHAT, CDR2 FQNNGV. The sequence was obtained from an adult with an advanced solid tumor such as melanoma, head and neck, liver or kidney cancer. The sample here was CD4+ or CD8+ T cells sorted from blood, taken in a trial of the OX40 agonist ivuxolimab. This chain links TRBV11-2 with TRBJ1-6, with TRBD1 as a possible D gene (6 bases). CDR3 sequence reads: CASNPGRGSNSPLHF. The CDR3 nucleotides read TGTGCCAGCAACCCTGGCAGGGGATCAAATTCACCCCTCCACTTT.